These 21 T cell receptor beta chains were sequenced from one sample in a study of shared clonotypes between healthy human individuals. Repertoires were generated with immunoSEQ multiplex PCR, while TCRdb's copy carries only in-frame clones and drops some. Among about 490,000 clones, less than 80% were seen once, and the ten largest hold approximately 12%. What was sequenced was PBMCs. The source of these receptors is a woman in her thirties or forties in good health. Some clones in this sample may be carry-over from other donors' samples.

With regard to this clone: This likely came from a read error, as a far larger clone is one base away. J is TRBJ2-2 and V is TRBV7-3, with D perhaps given as TRBD1 or TRBD2 (5 bases each). There are 13 residues in the CDR3. Germline CDR1 is SGHTA and CDR2 is FQGTGA. The CDR3 spells CASSYQGDGEPFF. The CDR3 nucleotides are TGTGCCAGCAGCTACCAGGGCGACGGGGAGCCGTTTTTT.

CDR3 protein: CASSWGTFAGEQYF. CDR3 DNA: TGCGCCAGCAGCTGGGGGACATTTGCGGGTGAGCAGTACTTC. V gene TRBV5-1 combines with J gene TRBJ2-7; D perhaps matches TRBD1 (6 bases). CDR1 SGHRS and CDR2 YFSETQ come from the germline V gene. The V gene lost 3 bases and the J gene lost 7 bases, with 17 bases spanning the gap. The CDR3 length is 14 residues. The full variable domain, its missing parts supplied by reference TRBV5-1 and TRBJ2-7, is KAGVTQTPRYLIKTRGQQVTLSCSPISGHRSVSWYQQTPGQGLQFLFEYFSETQRNKGNFPGRFSGRQFSNSRSEMNVSTLELGDSALYLCASSWGTFAGEQYFGPGTRLTVT.

V is TRBV5-4 and J is TRBJ2-5; possibly TRBD1 or TRBD2 for D (6 bases each). The germline gives CDR1 SGHNT, CDR2 YYREEE (reference sequence). V was pared by 4 bases and J by 6 bases, with 13 bases between. The CDR3 spans 13 residues. CDR3 loop: CASSAGGPKTQYF. DNA for the CDR3: TGTGCCAGCAGCGCCGGGGGCCCGAAGACCCAGTACTTC.

The J gene is TRBJ2-7, the V gene TRBV2; TRBD1 aligns across 9 bases. This CDR3 is 14 amino acids long. From germline, CDR1 is SNHLY and CDR2 FYNNEI. V was clipped by 7 bases and J by 3 bases; unmatched bases: 7. The CDR3 DNA is TGTGCCAGCATCCGGGACAGGGATTACTACGAGCAGTACTTC. Translated, it gives CASIRDRDYYEQYF.

The table lists this clone with a count of one. J is TRBJ1-2 and V is TRBV2, with D tentatively TRBD1 (5 bases). V was cut by 1 base and J by 4 bases, with 7 bases left in between. Germline CDR1 SNHLY, CDR2 FYNNEI. The length of the CDR3 is 13 residues. DNA of the CDR3: TGTGCCAGCAGTGAAGGGGGGGTCTATGGCTACACCTTC. Translation gives CASSEGGVYGYTF.

This clone was seen a handful of times. This CDR3 reads CASSQGTRVRAFF. The CDR3 bases are TGTGCCAGCAGCCAAGGAACCAGGGTACGAGCTTTCTTT. V gene TRBV14 combines with J gene TRBJ1-1; tentatively, D is TRBD1 (5 bases). Deletions cut 1 base from V and 10 bases from J, with 13 bases between. The CDR3 covers 13 residues. Germline V gene lookup returns CDR1 SGHDN and CDR2 FVKESK. Drawing the rest from reference TRBV14 and TRBJ1-1, the complete variable domain is EAGVTQFPSHSVIEKGQTVTLRCDPISGHDNLYWYRRVMGKEIKFLLHFVKESKQDESGMPNNRFLAERTGGTYSTLKVQPAELEDSGVYFCASSQGTRVRAFFGQGTRLTVV.

The CDR3 DNA is TGTGCCAGTAGTACCTGGGGGGACTATGGCTACACCTTC. Translation gives CASSTWGDYGYTF. The chain employs TRBV19 and TRBJ1-2; TRBD1 might be the D (5 bases). Per the germline V gene, CDR1 is LNHDA and CDR2 is SQIVND (reference sequence). V was pared by 4 bases and J by 3 bases, with 9 bases between. The CDR3 length is 13 residues.

This chain uses TRBV18 with TRBJ1-4; the match to TRBD1 covers 9 bases. Germline-derived CDR1 and CDR2 are KGHSH and LQKENI. J was trimmed by 6 bases and V by 5 bases; bases with no gene match: 7. CDR3 size: 15 residues. The CDR3 loop is CASSWTGARDEKLFF. CDR3 DNA sequence: TGTGCCAGCTCATGGACAGGGGCCCGGGATGAAAAACTGTTTTTT.

The chain couples TRBV29-1 to TRBJ1-4; D perhaps matches TRBD1 (6 bases). Germline assignment: CDR1 SQVTM and CDR2 ANQGSEA. Trimming pared 4 bases from V and 8 bases from J, leaving 17 bases between. The CDR3 runs to 14 residues. The CDR3 region has the DNA TGCAGCGTTGGGACGACAGGTCAAGTCGAAAAACTGTTTTTT. It translates to CSVGTTGQVEKLFF.

About this clone itself: Germline and junction disagree at one end, which may indicate a read error. This chain links TRBV27 with TRBJ2-5; 14 positions agree with TRBD2. CDR3 length: 13 amino acids. The germline CDR1 and CDR2 sequences are MNHEY and SMNVEV (reference sequence). CDR3 nucleotide sequence: TGTGCCAGCAGGGGACTAGCGGGAGAGACCCGGTACTTC. It translates to CASRGLAGETRYF.

The chain employs TRBV27 and TRBJ2-6, with 7 positions matching TRBD1. Germline V CDR1 and CDR2: MNHEY, SMNVEV (reference sequence). The CDR3 has 19 residues. After removal of 2 bases from V and 0 bases from J, the junction contained 10 bases not matched to a gene. CDR3 residues: CASSLKGAPPNSGANVLTF. DNA of the CDR3: TGTGCCAGCAGTTTAAAGGGGGCGCCGCCGAACTCTGGGGCCAACGTCCTGACTTTC.

The gene calls are TRBV5-4 and TRBJ1-1; 7 bases align to TRBD1. With 4 bases clipped from V and 5 bases from J, the junction kept 8 bases outside the gene matches. The CDR3 is 14 residues long. Germline V CDR1 and CDR2: SGHNT, YYREEE (reference sequence). CDR3 sequence (DNA): TGTGCCAGCAGCGCGATCAACAGGGGAACTGAAGCTTTCTTT. Its translation is CASSAINRGTEAFF.

This clone was seen repeatedly, ten times or more. At one end, the junction sequence differs from germline, possibly due to a read error. This chain links TRBV7-7 with TRBJ2-1; D remains unclear. The CDR3 runs 15 residues. Germline CDR1 and CDR2: SSHAT and FNYEAQ (reference sequence). As DNA, the CDR3 is TGTGCTAGCAGCTTAACGGATAGCCTTACGAATGAGCAGTTCTTC. Amino acids: CASSLTDSLTNEQFF.

The V gene is TRBV18, the J gene TRBJ2-2, with D tentatively TRBD1 (6 bases). The CDR3 totals 16 residues. The germline V and J ends were trimmed by 4 bases and 0 bases, with 12 bases remaining between them. Germline CDR1 is KGHSH and CDR2 is LQKENI. CDR3 residues: CASSLTQGSNTGELFF. CDR3 DNA: TGTGCCAGCTCACTTACACAGGGTTCGAACACCGGGGAGCTGTTTTTT.

This clone occurred a few times. The chain carries TRBV19 and TRBJ2-1; D possibly uses TRBD1 or TRBD2 (7 bases each). The CDR3 sequence is 15 residues long. V was shortened by 1 base and J by 5 bases, with 12 bases between the two germline ends. Germline V gene data show CDR1 as LNHDA and CDR2 as SQIVND (reference sequence). The CDR3 nucleotides read TGTGCCAGTAGTATAGTTCAGGGGGGGAACAATGAGCAGTTCTTC. Amino acid sequence: CASSIVQGGNNEQFF.

The V call is TRBV27, the J call TRBJ1-4; no clear D gene. Germline CDR1 and CDR2: MNHEY and SMNVEV (reference sequence). This CDR3 is 15 amino acids long. V shed 6 bases and J shed 3 bases, with 14 bases lying between them. The CDR3 DNA follows: TGTGCCAGCAGGCGTGGTGGTTACGCTAATGAAAAACTGTTTTTT. This gives the protein CASRRGGYANEKLFF.

The V call is TRBV30, the J call TRBJ2-7; TRBD2 matches 7 bases. J lost 6 bases, V lost 1 base, and 15 bases had no gene match. The CDR3 covers 16 residues. The V gene's germline CDR1 is GTSNPN and CDR2 SVGIG (reference sequence). CDR3 amino acids: CAWSGRPYGRDGEQYF. Written as DNA, the CDR3 is TGTGCCTGGAGTGGTAGGCCCTATGGGAGGGACGGCGAGCAGTACTTC.

This sequence joins TRBV5-1 and TRBJ2-1, with TRBD2 as a possible D gene (6 bases). Trimming took off 4 bases at V and 5 bases at J, with 16 bases between the two ends. The CDR3 consists of 15 residues. Germline lookup yields CDR1 SGHRS and CDR2 YFSETQ. The CDR3, as DNA: TGCGCCAGCAGCCCCGGGGGTGGGGACCACAATGAGCAGTTCTTC. This sequence encodes CASSPGGGDHNEQFF.

The chain is built from TRBV2 and TRBJ2-1, with 10 bases identical to TRBD1. The V gene's germline CDR1 is SNHLY and CDR2 FYNNEI. This CDR3 contains 13 residues. The V and J ends lost 8 bases and 7 bases, in that order; junction bases with no gene match: 5. The CDR3 sequence: CASSRQGANEQFF. The CDR3 DNA reads as TGTGCCAGCTCACGACAGGGGGCTAATGAGCAGTTCTTC.

The rearrangement uses TRBV14 and TRBJ1-3; TRBD1 is a possible D gene (5 bases). This CDR3 spans 14 amino acids. Germline V gives CDR1 SGHDN, CDR2 FVKESK. The germline V and J ends were trimmed by 3 bases and 4 bases, with 10 bases remaining between them. The DNA of the CDR3 is TGTGCCAGCAGCCAGTCGAGGGGAGGAAACACCATATATTTT. This sequence encodes CASSQSRGGNTIYF.

The chain is built from TRBV2 and TRBJ2-3; 8 bases map to TRBD2. Germline V gives CDR1 SNHLY, CDR2 FYNNEI. The CDR3 length is 13 residues. V gave up 7 bases and J gave up 6 bases; unmatched junction bases: 6. The chain's CDR3 is CASKRERMDTQYF. Written as DNA, the CDR3 is TGTGCCAGCAAGCGGGAGCGGATGGATACGCAGTATTTT.